These 15 T cell receptor beta chains originate from one sample sequenced in a study of blood T cell repertoires in COVID-19. The table came from immunoSEQ multiplex PCR; TCRdb's copy has only in-frame clones and leaves some out. The sample lists fewer than 350,000 clones, approximately 91% occurring once. The material sequenced was PBMCs or T cells enriched from blood (not recorded which). These receptors came from a man between 60 and 70 years old who had recovered from COVID-19.

This clone was counted between two and nine times. The chain has TRBV6-2 or TRBV6-3 and TRBJ1-1; D ambiguous. Trimming stripped 4 bases from V and 2 bases from J, with 14 bases between. The CDR3 consists of 15 residues. Per the germline V gene, CDR1 is MNHEY and CDR2 is SVGEGT. CDR3 amino acids: CASSSPYRTNTEAFF. DNA for the CDR3: TGTGCCAGCAGTTCGCCCTACCGAACTAACACTGAAGCTTTCTTT.

As for this clone: One junction end disagrees with the germline gene, perhaps due to a read error. This chain joins TRBV15 and TRBJ2-7, with 8 bases lining up with TRBD1. There are 15 residues in the CDR3. CDR1 is LNHNV, CDR2 YYDKDF, per germline (reference sequence). The CDR3, as DNA: TGTGCCACCAGCCGAGAGGGGACAGGTTCCTACGAGCAGTACTTC. It is translated as CATSREGTGSYEQYF.

V gene TRBV5-3 combines with J gene TRBJ2-1; D is ambiguous. TRBV5-3 is treated as an ORF (open reading frame) with a function not yet certain. Trimming stripped 2 bases from V and 4 bases from J, with 22 bases between. CDR3 length: 18 residues. CDR3 coding DNA: TGTGCCAGAAGCTTTCCCGCCTTTAACAGCTGTGCTTACAATGAGCAGTTCTTC. It is translated as CARSFPAFNSCAYNEQFF.

The chain is built from TRBV4-1 and TRBJ1-2; D uncertain. In germline, CDR1 is MGHRA, CDR2 YSYEKL. The germline V and J ends were trimmed by 1 base and 4 bases, with 13 bases remaining between them. The CDR3 is 15 residues long. CDR3 in amino acids: CASSQVRPSGYGYTF. CDR3 nucleotides: TGCGCCAGCAGCCAAGTGAGGCCCTCTGGCTATGGCTACACCTTC.

The chain links TRBV5-1 to TRBJ1-6; D is perhaps TRBD1 (5 bases). CDR1 and CDR2 (germline): SGHRS, YFSETQ. Trimming cost V 0 bases and J 5 bases, with 24 bases left between them. The CDR3 runs 20 residues. This chain's CDR3 is CASSLAEAGPSPLNNSPLHF. CDR3 DNA: TGCGCCAGCAGCTTGGCTGAGGCGGGGCCCTCGCCCTTGAATAATTCACCCCTCCACTTT.

The CDR3 sequence is CASSPNLAGAYNEQFF. The DNA of the CDR3 is TGTGCCAGCAGCCCCAATCTAGCGGGAGCCTACAATGAGCAGTTCTTC. This chain uses TRBV9 with TRBJ2-1; the match to TRBD2 covers 10 bases. CDR3 length: 16 amino acids. V shed 4 bases and J 2 bases; nucleotides not matched to a gene: 6. Germline CDR1 is SGDLS and CDR2 is YYNGEE.

The chain joins TRBV9 to TRBJ2-1; D is possibly TRBD2 (6 bases). The CDR3 has 15 residues. The V and J ends lost 3 bases and 2 bases respectively, with 12 bases between them. Germline CDR1 SGDLS, CDR2 YYNGEE. The CDR3 region has the DNA TGTGCCAGCAGCGCTCTAGCGCTTACCTACAATGAGCAGTTCTTC. It is translated as CASSALALTYNEQFF.

CDR3 in amino acids: CASSQSIGQGATEAFF. CDR3 DNA sequence: TGTGCCAGCAGCCAAAGCATAGGGCAGGGGGCTACTGAAGCTTTCTTT. The V gene is TRBV3-1 (or the pseudogene TRBV3-2), the J gene TRBJ1-1; 8 nucleotides agree with TRBD1. The CDR3 sequence is 16 residues long. Germline assignment: CDR1 LGHDT and CDR2 YNNKEL (reference sequence). Germline trimming cut 2 bases from V and 5 bases from J; bases unmatched to any gene: 10.

This rearrangement joins TRBV7-2 to TRBJ2-7; TRBD2 matches 9 bases. Germline V gives CDR1 SGHTA, CDR2 FQGNSA. The CDR3 covers 14 residues. The V segment lost 6 bases and the J segment 2 bases; nucleotides outside the gene matches: 5. The CDR3 region is CASRGLASPYEQYF. The CDR3 DNA sequence: TGTGCCAGCAGAGGACTAGCGAGTCCCTACGAGCAGTACTTC.

This rearrangement joins TRBV3-1 (or the pseudogene TRBV3-2) to TRBJ2-3; D call uncertain. The CDR3 extends over 13 amino acids. CDR1 is LGHDT and CDR2 is YNNKEL in the germline V gene (reference sequence). Trimming shortened V by 3 bases and J by 4 bases, and 8 bases separated the two germline ends. The CDR3 spells CASSQNEADTQYF. Written as DNA, the CDR3 is TGTGCCAGCAGCCAGAATGAGGCAGATACGCAGTATTTT.

The chain carries TRBV5-1 and TRBJ2-3; 8 bases line up with TRBD1. CDR3 size: 15 residues. With 1 base clipped from V and 4 bases from J, the junction kept 5 bases outside the gene matches. Germline CDR1 SGHRS, CDR2 YFSETQ. The CDR3 region has the DNA TGCGCCAGCAGCTTGTTTAGGACAGGGCCAGATACGCAGTATTTT. Protein: CASSLFRTGPDTQYF. The variable domain in full, with the rest retrieved from reference TRBV5-1 and TRBJ2-3, is KAGVTQTPRYLIKTRGQQVTLSCSPISGHRSVSWYQQTPGQGLQFLFEYFSETQRNKGNFPGRFSGRQFSNSRSEMNVSTLELGDSALYLCASSLFRTGPDTQYFGPGTRLTVL.

The J gene is TRBJ2-7, the V gene TRBV9; 9 positions match TRBD1. This CDR3 contains 14 residues. CDR1 is SGDLS and CDR2 is YYNGEE in the germline V gene. With 3 bases clipped from V and 2 bases from J, the junction kept 3 bases outside the gene matches. The CDR3 DNA reads as TGTGCCAGCAGCGCCCGGACAGGGGCCTACGAGCAGTACTTC. It encodes CASSARTGAYEQYF.

Comments on this clone: The same CDR3 also results from other DNA sequences found in this sample. This chain links TRBV24-1 with TRBJ1-3; the D gene is possibly TRBD1 (5 bases). The germline V gene has CDR1 KGHDR and CDR2 SFDVKD. This CDR3 contains 12 residues. With 6 bases removed from V and 4 bases from J, the gap between germline ends came to 6 bases. For the CDR3, the DNA is TGTGCCACCAGTAGGACAGGAAACACCATATATTTT. Encoded protein: CATSRTGNTIYF.

The gene calls are TRBV6-5 and TRBJ2-7, with TRBD1 matching over 7 bases. V lost 9 bases, J lost 2 bases, and 7 bases stayed unmatched. This CDR3 contains 13 residues. Germline loops: CDR1 MNHEY, CDR2 SVGAGI. DNA for the CDR3: TGTGCCAGGTTCTCCGGGACAGCCTACGAGCAGTACTTC. Translation gives CARFSGTAYEQYF.

The V gene is TRBV7-3, the J gene TRBJ2-2; 7 nucleotides align to TRBD1. The germline V gene encodes CDR1 SGHTA and CDR2 FQGTGA. V lost 2 bases and J lost 1; bases outside the gene matches: 7. The CDR3 has 17 residues. DNA of the CDR3: TGTGCCAGCAGCTTACGCCCCGGGACAGAGAACACCGGGGAGCTGTTTTTT. Translated: CASSLRPGTENTGELFF.